The T cell receptor beta chain described here comes from a study of blood T cell repertoires in COVID-19. Study summary: The origin of the acute and convalescent COVID-19 samples was the United States, Italy and Spain. PBMCs, B-cell-depleted T cells, or T cells provided the cDNA or gDNA that made up the material.

Per the study methods: The assay estimated nucleated cells by amplifying reference gene primers. This table comes from immunoSEQ multiplex PCR, and its TCRdb copy is limited to in-frame clones, with some not included. Clone size and V and J calls were adopted from that table, with D and trimming inferred from the DNA. The sample lists about 210,000 clones; around 83% were seen once. The length of the CDR3 is 13 residues. Trimming stripped 1 base from V and 3 bases from J, with 6 bases between. The chain joins TRBV12-3 or TRBV12-4 to TRBJ1-2; maybe TRBD1 (6 bases). This TCR came from a man over 45 with active or convalescent COVID-19. Sequencing input: peripheral blood. CDR3 nucleotides: TGTGCCAGCAGTTTAGGGACAGACTATGGCTACACCTTC. This sequence encodes CASSLGTDYGYTF.